The T cell receptor beta chain described here comes from a study of blood T cells in healthy people across ages. Study-level results: Unsorted PBMCs blocked a conclusive comparison of naive and antigen-experienced cells. Roughly linear age-related decline in beta diversity appeared, significant by age around 40.

A minimum of 6 million PBMCs was isolated per sample. CDR1 and CDR2 (germline): LGHNA, YNFKEQ. The V and J ends lost 2 bases and 7 bases respectively, with 18 bases between them. The CDR3 extends over 16 amino acids. Next came a second PCR, run for about 7 to 12 cycles, which used a sample-barcoded 5' primer along with a J-beta primer mix. TCRdb used MiXCR to reprocess the 5' RACE reads, holding one entry per CDR3 protein. The sample includes roughly 2 million distinct CDR3 sequences, around 48% of them seen just once. A remark on this clonotype: The antigen is unknown.

This chain connects TRBV4-2 to TRBJ1-5, with D maybe TRBD1 (5 bases). The sample taken for sequencing was blood. The receptor was derived from a woman aged 40 to 50 in good health. The CDR3 protein is CASSQPGTGSGQPQHF. CDR3 coding DNA: TGTGCCAGCAGCCAACCTGGGACGGGGTCGGGCCAGCCCCAGCATTTT.